The 13 T cell receptor beta chains in this list originate from one sample, sequenced in a study of graft-versus-host responses after intestinal transplantation. The antigens these receptors bind are not known. Generated by immunoSEQ multiplex PCR, the TCRdb table keeps only in-frame clones and is missing some. The sample includes 41,000 or so clones, approximately 95% of them seen just once. The starting material was unstimulated CD8+ T cells sorted from spleen or lymph node cells, obtained before transplant. The receptors derive from a human donor who was the organ donor for an intestinal transplant.

The V gene is TRBV5-1, the J gene TRBJ2-5; 7 nucleotides match TRBD2. This CDR3 has 15 amino acids. Germline CDR1 reads SGHRS; CDR2 reads YFSETQ. V lost 1 base, J lost 5 bases, and 8 bases stayed unmatched. CDR3 coding DNA: TGCGCCAGCAGCTTGAACACGGCGGGGGTGGAGACCCAGTACTTC. Protein product: CASSLNTAGVETQYF.

This sequence joins TRBV29-1 and TRBJ2-1, with D perhaps given as TRBD1 or TRBD2 (7 bases each). Trimming left V 7 bases short and J 0 bases short, with 25 bases between. The CDR3 is made up of 18 amino acids. The germline CDR1 and CDR2 sequences are SQVTM and ANQGSEA. The CDR3 DNA is TGCAGCGGCATACAGGGGAGGGCTCTAGTTTACTCCTACAATGAGCAGTTCTTC. Its protein is CSGIQGRALVYSYNEQFF.

The CDR3 sequence is CASSQRGGTAYEQYF. The CDR3 DNA reads TGTGCCAGCAGCCAACGGGGGGGGACCGCCTACGAGCAGTACTTC. The chain recombines TRBV21-1 with TRBJ2-7; TRBD2, the table's D call, was not compared with the DNA. TRBV21-1 constitutes a pseudogene. The CDR3 length is 15 residues.

The chain is built from TRBV6-5 and TRBJ1-2; no clear D gene. Germline CDR1 MNHEY, CDR2 SVGAGI. V was trimmed by 7 bases and J by 4 bases, leaving 10 bases between them. The CDR3 totals 12 residues. CDR3 DNA: TGTGCCAGCATGGACTACGGCTATGGCTACACCTTC. This encodes CASMDYGYGYTF.

The chain recombines TRBV15 with TRBJ1-3, with a weak D call TRBD1 (5 bases). CDR1 and CDR2 (germline): LNHNV, YYDKDF (reference sequence). Trimming left V 0 bases short and J 2 bases short, with 11 bases between. The CDR3 is 16 residues long. The CDR3 region has the DNA TGTGCCACCAGCAGAGATCTTGCAGGGACTGGAAACACCATATATTTT. This translates into CATSRDLAGTGNTIYF.

The gene calls are TRBV7-8 and TRBJ2-7, with 12 bases aligning to TRBD2. Unmatched junction bases numbered 22, after V lost 2 bases and J lost 2 bases. Germline V gives CDR1 SGHVS, CDR2 FQNEAQ. The length of the CDR3 is 22 residues. The CDR3 region has the DNA TGTGCCAGCAGCTTAAGCGTAGGACTAGCGGGGCATCCAGGGACCCGGACCTACGAGCAGTACTTC. Its translation is CASSLSVGLAGHPGTRTYEQYF.

The CDR3 reads CASSIPDGQNTEAFF. CDR3 in DNA: TGTGCCAGCAGCATCCCTGACGGGCAGAACACTGAAGCTTTCTTT. The chain uses TRBV7-8 and TRBJ1-1; no clear D. This CDR3 comprises 15 residues. Germline lookup yields CDR1 SGHVS and CDR2 FQNEAQ. V gave up 5 bases and J gave up 1 base, with 14 bases separating them.

The rearrangement joins TRBV7-3 to TRBJ2-1; 9 bases agree with TRBD2. Germline CDR1 SGHTA, CDR2 FQGTGA. V gave up 2 bases and J gave up 3 bases; unmatched junction bases: 2. The CDR3 loop spans 15 amino acids. The DNA for the CDR3 is TGTGCCAGCAGCTTACTAGCGGGGAACTACAATGAGCAGTTCTTC. The encoded protein is CASSLLAGNYNEQFF.

This chain connects TRBV7-9 to TRBJ2-7; unclear D gene. This CDR3 region has 12 residues. Trimming took off 4 bases at V and 6 bases at J, with 10 bases between the two ends. Germline CDR1 and CDR2: SEHNR and FQNEAQ (reference sequence). CDR3 in amino acids: CASSSIGSEQYF. CDR3 nucleotide sequence: TGTGCCAGCAGCTCGATCGGGTCCGAGCAGTACTTC.

V and J are TRBV6-1 and TRBJ1-2; 8 bases map to TRBD1. CDR3 length: 14 amino acids. CDR1 and CDR2 from the germline V gene are MNHNS and SASEGT. The V segment lost 3 bases and the J segment 3 bases; nucleotides outside the gene matches: 3. DNA for the CDR3: TGTGCCAGCAGTGAGGACAGGGTTTACTATGGCTACACCTTC. Translated, it gives CASSEDRVYYGYTF.

The chain carries TRBV4-2 and TRBJ2-1, with D uncertain. The CDR3 consists of 12 residues. Germline CDR1 is LGHNA and CDR2 is YNFKEQ. V lost 3 bases, J lost 5 bases, and 5 bases lay in between. The CDR3 sequence: CASSQDHNEQFF. CDR3 nucleotides: TGTGCCAGCAGCCAGGACCACAATGAGCAGTTCTTC.

The chain links TRBV7-6 to TRBJ2-3; 9 bases are a match to TRBD2. Germline V gives CDR1 SGHVS, CDR2 FNYEAQ. There are 16 residues in the CDR3. After removal of 2 bases from V and 2 bases from J, the junction contained 5 bases not matched to a gene. CDR3 protein: CASSLSLAGSTDTQYF. In DNA, the CDR3 is TGTGCCAGCAGCTTAAGCCTAGCGGGATCCACAGATACGCAGTATTTT. Using reference TRBV7-6 and TRBJ2-3 for the parts outside the CDR3, the full variable domain is GAGVSQSPRYKVTKRGQDVALRCDPISGHVSLYWYRQALGQGPEFLTYFNYEAQQDKSGLPNDRFSAERPEGSISTLTIQRTEQRDSAMYRCASSLSLAGSTDTQYFGPGTRLTVL.

The J gene is TRBJ1-1, the V gene TRBV4-3; no clear D gene. CDR3 length equals 15 residues. V was cut by 0 bases and J by 4 bases, with 12 bases left in between. Germline values: CDR1 LGHNA, CDR2 YSLEER. Written as DNA, the CDR3 is TGCGCCAGCAGCCAAGACCGTAGCGCGGGCACTGAAGCTTTCTTT. Encoded protein: CASSQDRSAGTEAFF.